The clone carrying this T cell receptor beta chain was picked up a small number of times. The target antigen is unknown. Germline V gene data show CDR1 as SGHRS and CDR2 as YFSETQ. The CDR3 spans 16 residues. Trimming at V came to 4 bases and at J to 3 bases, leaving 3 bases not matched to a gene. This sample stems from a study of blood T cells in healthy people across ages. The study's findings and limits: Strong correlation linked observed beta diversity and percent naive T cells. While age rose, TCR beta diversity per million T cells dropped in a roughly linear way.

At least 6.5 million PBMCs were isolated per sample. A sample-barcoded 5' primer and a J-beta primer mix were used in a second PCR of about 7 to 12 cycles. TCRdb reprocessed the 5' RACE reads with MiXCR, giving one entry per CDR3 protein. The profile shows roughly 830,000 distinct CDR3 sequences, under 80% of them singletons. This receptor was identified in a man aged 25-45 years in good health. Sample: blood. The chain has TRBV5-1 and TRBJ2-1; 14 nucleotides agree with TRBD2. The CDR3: CASSGGLAGVYNEQFF. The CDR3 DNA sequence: TGCGCCAGCAGCGGGGGACTAGCGGGAGTCTACAATGAGCAGTTCTTC. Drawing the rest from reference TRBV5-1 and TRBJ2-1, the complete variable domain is KAGVTQTPRYLIKTRGQQVTLSCSPISGHRSVSWYQQTPGQGLQFLFEYFSETQRNKGNFPGRFSGRQFSNSRSEMNVSTLELGDSALYLCASSGGLAGVYNEQFFGPGTRLTVL.